The 30 T cell receptor beta chains listed next were all sequenced from one sample in a study of Graves' ophthalmopathy and Graves' hyperthyroidism (dated by TCRdb to the late 2010s). The sample was run on an Illumina HiSeq 2000. For repertoire sequencing, the TCR beta CDR3 regions were amplified from RNA transcripts. The first round was an RT-PCR using HTBI primers with the Qiagen OneStep RT-PCR kit, and this first round was followed by a second-round multiplex PCR, then size selection and purification. TCRdb applied fastp at Q25 and MiXCR to the public reads, then kept only in-frame beta chains. Duplicate CDR3 protein sequences are folded into a single record with the most common DNA and genes. The sample includes more than 300,000 distinct CDR3 sequences, with 15% to 19% observed a single time. Of the sample, about 7% falls within the top ten clones. Input material: peripheral blood. All receptors derive from a woman aged 18-35 years with stable Graves' hyperthyroidism. Donor details come from another sample of the same person, matched by shared clones.

This clonotype was counted many times. One end of the junction does not line up with germline, which may come from a read error. This chain connects TRBV12-3 or TRBV12-4 to TRBJ2-4; 10 bases fit TRBD2. CDR3 length: 15 residues. CDR3 protein: CASSFERGGQDIKYF. CDR3 nucleotide sequence: TGTGCCAGCAGTTTTGAGCGGGGGGGCCAAGACATTAAGTACTTC.

The rearrangement links TRBV28 to TRBJ1-2; TRBD1 matches 8 bases. The trim removed 6 bases at V and 5 bases at J, leaving 8 bases unmatched. The CDR3 loop spans 14 amino acids. CDR1 is MDHEN and CDR2 is SYDVKM in the germline V gene. CDR3 sequence: CASSQTTGVYGYTF. The CDR3 DNA follows: TGTGCCAGCAGCCAGACGACAGGGGTGTATGGCTACACCTTC.

The chain carries TRBV2 and TRBJ1-5, with D possibly TRBD1 on 6 matching bases. V was shortened by 4 bases and J by 1 base, with 11 bases between the two germline ends. The CDR3 sequence is 15 residues long. Germline CDR1 reads SNHLY; CDR2 reads FYNNEI. In DNA, the CDR3 is TGTGCCAGCAGTGTGGACAGACAAAGCAATCAGCCCCAGCATTTT. Its translation is CASSVDRQSNQPQHF.

The V and J genes are TRBV12-3 or TRBV12-4 and TRBJ2-7; TRBD1 aligns across 9 bases. V lost 5 bases and J lost 6; bases outside the gene matches: 11. The CDR3 has 15 amino acids. The CDR3 DNA is TGTGCCAGCAGTACGTGGGACAGGGCATTAGGCGAGCAGTACTTC. This codes for CASSTWDRALGEQYF.

This clonotype was counted ten times or more. As DNA, the CDR3 is TGCGCCAGCAGCTTCGGGAGCATGAACACTGAAGCTTTCTTT. It is translated as CASSFGSMNTEAFF. The V gene is TRBV5-1, the J gene TRBJ1-1; D ambiguous. CDR1 is SGHRS, CDR2 YFSETQ, per germline. V dropped 2 bases and J dropped 0 bases, with 8 bases sitting between them. This CDR3 has 14 residues.

The chain carries TRBV12-5 and TRBJ2-5; D not certain. CDR3 length equals 14 residues. Germline assignment: CDR1 LGHNT and CDR2 FRNRAP. V lost 0 bases, J lost 7 bases, and 12 bases lay in between. CDR3 nucleotides: TGTGCTAGTGGTTTGGTCCCGGGCCCCAGGACCCAGTACTTC. This sequence encodes CASGLVPGPRTQYF. The complete variable domain, with remaining parts taken from reference TRBV12-5 and TRBJ2-5, reads DARVTQTPRHKVTEMGQEVTMRCQPILGHNTVFWYRQTMMQGLELLAYFRNRAPLDDSGMPKDRFSAEMPDATLATLKIQPSEPRDSAVYFCASGLVPGPRTQYFGPGTRLLVL.

Many counts were recorded for this clonotype. The chain has TRBV6-2 or TRBV6-3 and TRBJ1-5; the match to TRBD1 covers 9 bases. The ends lost 4 bases at V and 4 bases at J; junction bases unmatched: 5. Looked up from germline, CDR1 is MNHEY and CDR2 is SVGEGT. CDR3 size: 15 residues. CDR3 protein: CASSSPGQGNQPQHF. The CDR3 DNA reads as TGTGCCAGCAGTTCTCCGGGACAGGGTAATCAGCCCCAGCATTTT.

As regards this clonotype: A much larger clone sits a single nucleotide away, making a read error possible. The gene calls are TRBV6-2 or TRBV6-3 and TRBJ1-6; D is unresolved. Germline loops: CDR1 MNHEY, CDR2 SVGEGT. V lost 0 bases, J lost 10 bases, and 7 bases lay in between. This CDR3 region has 13 residues. The CDR3 here is CASSYSEKSPLHF. DNA for the CDR3: TGTGCCAGCAGTTACTCGGAGAAATCACCCCTCCACTTT.

There are many counts of this clonotype. The V call is TRBV10-3, the J call TRBJ1-1, with D possibly matching TRBD1 (5 bases). Germline V gene lookup returns CDR1 ENHRY and CDR2 SYGVKD. CDR3 length equals 16 residues. The V and J ends lost 0 bases and 1 base respectively, with 12 bases between them. The CDR3 region has the DNA TGTGCCATCAGTGAGTCGAAGGGGCCTGAGAACACTGAAGCTTTCTTT. It yields the protein CAISESKGPENTEAFF.

The chain recombines TRBV19 with TRBJ1-5, with no clear D. Trimming pared 3 bases from V and 1 base from J, leaving 10 bases between. Germline CDR1 is LNHDA and CDR2 is SQIVND (reference sequence). The CDR3 runs to 15 residues. CDR3 coding DNA: TGTGCCAGTAGTATGACCGGACTGAGCAATCAGCCCCAGCATTTT. Translation gives CASSMTGLSNQPQHF.

The V gene is TRBV7-2, the J gene TRBJ2-5; 8 positions match TRBD1. Germline loops: CDR1 SGHTA, CDR2 FQGNSA. After removal of 4 bases from V and 4 bases from J, the junction contained 5 bases not matched to a gene. The length of the CDR3 is 14 residues. CDR3 in amino acids: CASSSRTGRETQYF. The CDR3 region has the DNA TGTGCCAGCAGCTCGCGGACAGGGAGAGAGACCCAGTACTTC.

This clonotype has ten or more counts. The chain links TRBV29-1 to TRBJ2-2; no firm D call. V lost 7 bases and J lost 7, with 28 bases in between. The CDR3 extends over 17 amino acids. Germline loops: CDR1 SQVTM, CDR2 ANQGSEA. The CDR3 coding sequence is TGCAGCGCACAACTCCCCCGGCCCGCAGGCGATGGCGGGGAGCTGTTTTTT. This sequence encodes CSAQLPRPAGDGGELFF.

This clonotype has ten or more counts. The CDR3 reads CASAQGNTEAFF. The CDR3 DNA sequence: TGTGCCAGCGCCCAGGGTAACACTGAAGCTTTCTTT. The V and J genes are TRBV2 and TRBJ1-1, with D perhaps matching TRBD1 (5 bases). This CDR3 contains 12 residues. V shed 8 bases and J shed 2 bases, with 9 bases lying between them. Germline V CDR1 and CDR2: SNHLY, FYNNEI.

This clonotype was seen at least ten times. The chain joins TRBV12-3 or TRBV12-4 to TRBJ1-2, with TRBD1 identical over 9 bases. The CDR3 runs to 14 residues. V lost 5 bases to trimming and J lost 4 bases; unmatched junction nucleotides: 5. The CDR3 sequence is CASSPTGGVYGYTF. The CDR3 DNA follows: TGTGCCAGCAGTCCGACAGGGGGAGTCTATGGCTACACCTTC.

This clonotype was observed a handful of times. This chain uses TRBV20-1 with TRBJ1-1; TRBD1 matches 8 bases. This CDR3 has 15 amino acids. V gave up 4 bases and J gave up 1 base; unmatched junction bases: 8. Germline loops: CDR1 DFQATT, CDR2 SNEGSKA (reference sequence). The CDR3 here is CSANFSGTGNTEAFF. The CDR3 DNA is TGCAGTGCTAATTTCTCCGGGACAGGGAACACTGAAGCTTTCTTT.

This clonotype was seen at least ten times. V is TRBV2 and J is TRBJ1-5; 8 nucleotides align to TRBD1. J gave up 7 bases and V 6 bases, and 8 bases lay outside the gene matches. The CDR3 is 14 amino acids. CDR1 is SNHLY and CDR2 is FYNNEI in the germline V gene. The CDR3 sequence: CASSSRGLRQPQHF. The CDR3 region has the DNA TGTGCCAGCAGCAGCAGGGGGCTACGGCAGCCCCAGCATTTT.

This clonotype was detected many times. CDR3 region: CASGLVRGNTIYF. CDR3 sequence (DNA): TGTGCTAGTGGTTTGGTGCGTGGAAACACCATATATTTT. This rearrangement joins TRBV12-5 to TRBJ1-3; unclear D gene. V shed 0 bases and J shed 3 bases, with 3 bases lying between them. CDR1 and CDR2 (germline): LGHNT, FRNRAP. This CDR3 spans 13 amino acids. The variable domain in full, with the rest retrieved from reference TRBV12-5 and TRBJ1-3, is DARVTQTPRHKVTEMGQEVTMRCQPILGHNTVFWYRQTMMQGLELLAYFRNRAPLDDSGMPKDRFSAEMPDATLATLKIQPSEPRDSAVYFCASGLVRGNTIYFGEGSWLTVV.

There are many counts of this clonotype. The J gene is TRBJ1-1, the V gene TRBV27; D not resolved. The germline CDR1 and CDR2 sequences are MNHEY and SMNVEV (reference sequence). V was pared by 5 bases and J by 3 bases, with 10 bases between. The CDR3 sequence is 13 residues long. CDR3 loop: CASSEVGYTEAFF. CDR3 DNA: TGTGCCAGCAGTGAAGTCGGCTACACTGAAGCTTTCTTT.

This clonotype showed up just a few times. A junction boundary mismatches the germline segment, possibly from a read error. This sequence joins TRBV29-1 and TRBJ2-4, with a weak D call TRBD1 (6 bases). The CDR3 extends over 16 amino acids. CDR1 SQVTM and CDR2 ANQGSEA come from the germline V gene. The CDR3 DNA is TGCAGCGTTGAGGCTGGACAGAAAGAGGCCAAAAACATTAAGTACTTC. Residues: CSVEAGQKEAKNIKYF.

This clonotype was found many times. The chain links TRBV4-1 to TRBJ1-2; D gene unclear. Trimming took 5 bases from V and 8 from J, leaving 12 bases between them. This CDR3 contains 12 residues. CDR1 is MGHRA and CDR2 is YSYEKL in the germline V gene. The CDR3 loop reads CASSSGVAGYTF. CDR3 in DNA: TGCGCCAGCAGCTCCGGGGTTGCGGGCTACACCTTC.

The table lists this clonotype with many counts. The chain uses TRBV2 and TRBJ1-1; TRBD1 aligns across 8 bases. The CDR3 is 15 residues long. V lost 5 bases, J lost 1 base, and 6 bases stayed unmatched. Germline V gene data show CDR1 as SNHLY and CDR2 as FYNNEI. For the CDR3, the DNA is TGTGCCAGCAGTCCCCGGGACAGGAGGAACACTGAAGCTTTCTTT. It yields the protein CASSPRDRRNTEAFF.

This clonotype was observed many times. V gene TRBV5-1 combines with J gene TRBJ1-1; maybe TRBD1 (6 bases). Germline CDR1 reads SGHRS; CDR2 reads YFSETQ. V gave up 4 bases and J gave up 1 base, with 11 bases separating them. The CDR3 has 14 amino acids. CDR3 amino acids: CASSAQGPNTEAFF. CDR3 coding DNA: TGCGCCAGCAGCGCACAGGGACCGAACACTGAAGCTTTCTTT.

The table lists this clonotype with many counts. This chain uses TRBV25-1 with TRBJ1-3, with 7 bases matching TRBD1. With 8 bases clipped from V and 6 bases from J, the junction kept 10 bases outside the gene matches. Germline V gene data show CDR1 as MGHDK and CDR2 as SYGVNS. This CDR3 is 14 amino acids long. The CDR3 protein is CASGDRVMENTIYF. The DNA for the CDR3 is TGTGCCAGCGGCGACAGGGTAATGGAAAACACCATATATTTT.

This clonotype has more than one count but fewer than ten. The chain employs TRBV6-1 and TRBJ2-5; tentative D call: TRBD1 (5 bases). The CDR3 sequence is 15 residues long. Trimming pared 4 bases from V and 0 bases from J, leaving 12 bases between. Germline CDR1 MNHNS, CDR2 SASEGT. The CDR3 sequence is CASSGGRANQETQYF. CDR3 DNA sequence: TGTGCCAGCAGTGGGGGCAGGGCAAACCAAGAGACCCAGTACTTC.

The table lists this clonotype with many counts. The V and J genes are TRBV12-3 or TRBV12-4 and TRBJ1-1; no clear D. The V and J ends lost 7 bases and 1 base respectively, with 10 bases between them. This CDR3 comprises 13 residues. CDR3 in amino acids: CASILTENTEAFF. In DNA form, the CDR3 reads TGTGCCAGCATCTTGACGGAGAACACTGAAGCTTTCTTT.

The sample holds many counts of this clonotype. In DNA, the CDR3 is TGTGCCACCAGCACCGACCAGGGTCAGGTTGGCAATGAGCAGTTCTTC. It encodes CATSTDQGQVGNEQFF. V is TRBV15 and J is TRBJ2-1, with D tentatively TRBD1 (5 bases). V lost 4 bases to trimming and J lost 6 bases, with 19 bases between them. Germline assignment: CDR1 LNHNV and CDR2 YYDKDF (reference sequence). The CDR3 extends over 16 amino acids.

The DNA of the CDR3 is TGTGCCAGCAGAACGGGACAGGTCAATCAGCCCCAGCATTTT. It codes for CASRTGQVNQPQHF. The J gene is TRBJ1-5, the V gene TRBV28; TRBD1 aligns across 8 bases. CDR1 is MDHEN and CDR2 is SYDVKM in the germline V gene. The junction had 4 bases not matched to a gene; V was cut back by 6 bases and J by 3 bases. CDR3 size: 14 residues.

This clonotype was picked up many times. Since a much larger clone is just one base distant, this may be a read error. The J gene is TRBJ1-2, the V gene TRBV12-3 or TRBV12-4; no clear D. CDR3 length equals 13 residues. V was shortened by 6 bases and J by 5 bases, with 13 bases between the two germline ends. The CDR3 here is CASRFVPSYGYTF. The CDR3 nucleotides read TGTGCCAGCAGATTTGTACCCTCATATGGCTACACCTTC.

This clonotype was picked up many times. The V and J genes are TRBV6-5 and TRBJ1-1, with D tentatively TRBD1 (6 bases). This CDR3 comprises 12 residues. The ends were cut back, 2 bases at V and 11 bases at J, with 12 bases in the middle. Germline CDR1 and CDR2: MNHEY and SVGAGI. The CDR3 nucleotides are TGTGCCAGCAGTTACGCACAGGGCGCGGCTTTCTTT. Its protein product is CASSYAQGAAFF.

The chain combines TRBV12-3 or TRBV12-4 with TRBJ1-2; perhaps TRBD1 as D (5 bases). Trimming removed 3 bases from V and 7 bases from J, with 12 bases in between. The CDR3 extends over 13 amino acids. CDR3 DNA: TGTGCCAGCAGTTTCCGCAGGGAGGGTGGCTACACCTTC. Residues: CASSFRREGGYTF.